This T cell receptor (beta chain) came from a study of OX40 agonist ivuxolimab in advanced cancers. The CDR3 has 16 amino acids. Germline assignment: CDR1 SGHDN and CDR2 FVKESK. Losses at the gene ends were 4 bases for V and 5 bases for J; bases not matched to a gene: 12. Here immunoSEQ multiplex PCR was the method, and the copy in TCRdb shows in-frame clones only, minus some. The top ten hold 6.5% to 7.5% of the sample, which has some 54,000 clones, around 85% seen once. The chain employs TRBV14 and TRBJ2-5, with 8 bases lining up with TRBD2. The sequences come from CD4+ or CD8+ T cells sorted from blood, collected in a trial of the OX40 agonist ivuxolimab. The TCR sequence derives from an adult with an advanced solid tumor such as melanoma, head and neck, liver or kidney cancer. The DNA of the CDR3 is TGTGCCAGCAGCCCCCTGGGCGGACTAGCATGGGAGACCCAGTACTTC. Its protein product is CASSPLGGLAWETQYF.